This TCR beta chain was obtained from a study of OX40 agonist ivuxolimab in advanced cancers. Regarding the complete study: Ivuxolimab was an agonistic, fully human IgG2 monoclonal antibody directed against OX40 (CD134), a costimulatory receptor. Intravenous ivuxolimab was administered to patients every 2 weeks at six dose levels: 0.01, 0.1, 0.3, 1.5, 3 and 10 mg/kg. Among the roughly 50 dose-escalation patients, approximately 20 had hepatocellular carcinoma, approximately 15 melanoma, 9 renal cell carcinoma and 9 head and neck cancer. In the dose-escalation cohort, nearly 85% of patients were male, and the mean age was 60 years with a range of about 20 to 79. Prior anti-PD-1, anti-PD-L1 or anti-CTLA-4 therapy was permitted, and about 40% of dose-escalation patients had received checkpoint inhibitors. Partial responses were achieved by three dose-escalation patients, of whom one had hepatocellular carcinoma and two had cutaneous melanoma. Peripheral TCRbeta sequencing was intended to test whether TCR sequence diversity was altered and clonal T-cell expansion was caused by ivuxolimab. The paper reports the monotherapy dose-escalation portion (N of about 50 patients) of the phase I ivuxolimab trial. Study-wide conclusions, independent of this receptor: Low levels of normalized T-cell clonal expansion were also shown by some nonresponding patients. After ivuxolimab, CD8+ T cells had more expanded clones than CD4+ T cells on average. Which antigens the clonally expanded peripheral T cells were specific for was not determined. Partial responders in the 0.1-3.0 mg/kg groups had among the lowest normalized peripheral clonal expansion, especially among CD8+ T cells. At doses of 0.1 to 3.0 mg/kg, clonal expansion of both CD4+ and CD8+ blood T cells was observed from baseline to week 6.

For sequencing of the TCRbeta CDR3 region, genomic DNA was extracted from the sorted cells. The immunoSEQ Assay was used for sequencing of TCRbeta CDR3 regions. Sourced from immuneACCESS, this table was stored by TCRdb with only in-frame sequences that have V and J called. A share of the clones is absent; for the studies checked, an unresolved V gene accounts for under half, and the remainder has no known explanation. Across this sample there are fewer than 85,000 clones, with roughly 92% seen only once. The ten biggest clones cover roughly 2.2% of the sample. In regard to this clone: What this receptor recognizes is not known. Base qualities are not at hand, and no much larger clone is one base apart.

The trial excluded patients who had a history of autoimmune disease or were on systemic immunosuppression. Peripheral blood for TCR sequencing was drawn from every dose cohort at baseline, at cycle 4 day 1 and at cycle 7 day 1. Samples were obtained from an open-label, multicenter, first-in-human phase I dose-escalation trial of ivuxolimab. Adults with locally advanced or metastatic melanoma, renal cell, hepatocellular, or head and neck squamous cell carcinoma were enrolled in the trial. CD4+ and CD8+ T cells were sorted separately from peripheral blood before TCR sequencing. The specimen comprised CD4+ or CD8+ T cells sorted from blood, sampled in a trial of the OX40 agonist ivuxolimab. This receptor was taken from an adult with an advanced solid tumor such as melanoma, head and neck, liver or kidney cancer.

CDR3 region: CASSFRDPSYEQYF. The nucleotide sequence reads as follows: TGTGCCAGCAGCTTCAGGGATCCCTCCTACGAGCAGTACTTC. Recombination linked TRBV7-9 to TRBJ2-7; TRBD1 might be the D gene, on 5 matching bases. The germline ends are 9 bases apart after V is trimmed by 3 bases and J by 0 bases. The CDR3 measures 14 amino acids from cysteine to phenylalanine. Just CDR3 DNA is preserved here, 42 bases in frame from base 1. CDR1 and CDR2 are read off the germline V gene (reference sequence) as SEHNR and FQNEAQ.